This T cell receptor (beta chain) came from a study of T-cell reconstitution after alpha-beta-depleted transplantation in children. This CDR3 contains 13 residues. Germline V gene sequence: CDR1 SQVTM, CDR2 ANQGSEA. V lost 7 bases to trimming and J lost 3 bases; unmatched junction nucleotides: 9. This clonotype was recorded at least ten times. Unique molecular identifiers were incorporated during preparation of the TCRbeta library. TCRdb re-analysed the PCR reads in MiXCR, keeping a single row per CDR3 protein. This sample has around 92,000 distinct CDR3 sequences, with 9% to 15% found just once. This material consisted of PBMCs from the stem cell graft donor, taken from the stem cell graft. The chain is built from TRBV29-1 and TRBJ2-7; 7 bases line up with TRBD1. This sequence was found in a human donor who donated a stem cell graft to a child with inherited bone marrow failure. CDR3 protein: CSALDRAGYEQYF. The CDR3 nucleotides read TGCAGCGCCCTCGACAGGGCGGGCTACGAGCAGTACTTC.